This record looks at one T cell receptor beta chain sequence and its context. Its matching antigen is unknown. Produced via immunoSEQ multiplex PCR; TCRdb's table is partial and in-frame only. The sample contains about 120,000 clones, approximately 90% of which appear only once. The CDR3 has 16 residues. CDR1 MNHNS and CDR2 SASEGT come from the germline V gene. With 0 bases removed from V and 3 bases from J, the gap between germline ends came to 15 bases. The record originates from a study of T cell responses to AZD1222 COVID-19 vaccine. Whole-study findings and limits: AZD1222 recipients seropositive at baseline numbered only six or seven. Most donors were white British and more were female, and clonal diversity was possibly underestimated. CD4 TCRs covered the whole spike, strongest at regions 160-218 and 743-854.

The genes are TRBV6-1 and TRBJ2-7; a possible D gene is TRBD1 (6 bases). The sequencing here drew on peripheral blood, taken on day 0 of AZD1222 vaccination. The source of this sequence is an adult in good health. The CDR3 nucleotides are TGTGCCAGCAGTGAAGCCTTTGCGACAGGTATCTACGAGCAGTACTTC. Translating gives CASSEAFATGIYEQYF.